Following are 14 T cell receptor beta chains from one sample sequenced in a study of blood T cell repertoires in COVID-19. The method was immunoSEQ multiplex PCR; TCRdb's version includes in-frame clones alone and lacks a portion of them. The table includes about 96,000 clones, about 88% detected once. The sequencing sample was made of peripheral blood. Every receptor here comes from a woman aged 55 to 70 with acute or convalescent COVID-19.

The J gene is TRBJ2-1, the V gene TRBV20-1, with D tentatively TRBD2 (5 bases). V was clipped by 6 bases and J by 7 bases, with 10 bases between them. Germline V lookup: CDR1 DFQATT, CDR2 SNEGSKA (reference sequence). The CDR3 has 11 residues. The CDR3 region has the DNA TGCAGTGCATCTAGCCGGAATGAGCAGTTCTTC. Translation gives CSASSRNEQFF.

This chain connects TRBV3-1 (or the pseudogene TRBV3-2) to TRBJ1-6, with 9 positions matching TRBD1. The CDR3 spans 14 residues. J was trimmed by 10 bases and V by 6 bases; bases with no gene match: 7. Germline V gene data show CDR1 as LGHDT and CDR2 as YNNKEL (reference sequence). The CDR3 sequence is CASRYRDRDSPLHF. CDR3 nucleotides: TGTGCCAGCAGGTACCGGGACAGGGACTCACCCCTCCACTTT.

The chain couples TRBV12-5 to TRBJ1-1; tentative D call: TRBD1 (5 bases). V was cut by 6 bases and J by 3 bases, with 20 bases left in between. The length of the CDR3 is 16 residues. Germline V gene sequence: CDR1 LGHNT, CDR2 FRNRAP. Here the CDR3 DNA reads TGTGCTAGTGGCCCCCGGGGGAGGGGTGACGACACTGAAGCTTTCTTT. Its translation: CASGPRGRGDDTEAFF.

This chain connects TRBV3-1 (or the pseudogene TRBV3-2) to TRBJ2-1, with 11 bases matching TRBD2. Germline values: CDR1 LGHDT, CDR2 YNNKEL (reference sequence). The CDR3 is 13 amino acids. With V trimmed by 6 bases and J by 5 bases, 0 bases remained unmatched. CDR3 protein: CASRLAGDNEQFF. DNA for the CDR3: TGTGCCAGCAGACTAGCGGGGGACAATGAGCAGTTCTTC.

This sequence joins TRBV30 and TRBJ1-2; no reliable D call. The germline CDR1 and CDR2 sequences are GTSNPN and SVGIG (reference sequence). The CDR3 totals 12 residues. V was trimmed by 4 bases and J by 1 base, leaving 7 bases between them. CDR3: CAWKSVNYGYTF. The CDR3 DNA sequence: TGTGCCTGGAAGTCAGTTAACTATGGCTACACCTTC.

This chain uses TRBV29-1 with TRBJ1-2; D is possibly TRBD1 (5 bases). This CDR3 comprises 13 residues. Looked up from germline, CDR1 is SQVTM and CDR2 is ANQGSEA. Trimming removed 4 bases from V and 6 bases from J, with 15 bases in between. The CDR3 is CSVALQDNNGYTF. In DNA form, the CDR3 reads TGCAGCGTTGCCCTGCAGGACAACAATGGCTACACCTTC. Supplemented by reference TRBV29-1 and TRBJ1-2, the full variable domain reads SAVISQKPSRDICQRGTSLTIQCQVDSQVTMMFWYRQQPGQSLTLIATANQGSEATYESGFVIDKFPISRPNLTFSTLTVSNMSPEDSSIYLCSVALQDNNGYTFGSGTRLTVV.

A single count supports this clone. The J gene is TRBJ1-5, the V gene TRBV28, with 7 bases identical to TRBD1. The germline V gene has CDR1 MDHEN and CDR2 SYDVKM. The CDR3 runs 13 residues. J lost 2 bases, V lost 5 bases, and 0 bases had no gene match. The CDR3 spells CASSGQGNQPQHF. Written as DNA, the CDR3 is TGTGCCAGCAGTGGACAGGGCAATCAGCCCCAGCATTTT.

V usage is TRBV2 and J usage is TRBJ1-1, with a tentative D call TRBD1 (6 bases). Germline-derived CDR1 and CDR2 are SNHLY and FYNNEI. The CDR3 contains 16 residues. With 7 bases removed from V and 0 bases from J, the gap between germline ends came to 18 bases. The CDR3 protein is CASTERGGSLNTEAFF. The CDR3, as DNA: TGTGCCAGCACCGAAAGGGGGGGCAGCTTGAACACTGAAGCTTTCTTT. Combining the CDR3 with reference TRBV2 and TRBJ1-1 gives the whole variable domain EPEVTQTPSHQVTQMGQEVILRCVPISNHLYFYWYRQILGQKVEFLVSFYNNEISEKSEIFDDQFSVERPDGSNFTLKIRSTKLEDSAMYFCASTERGGSLNTEAFFGQGTRLTVV.

The gene calls are TRBV18 and TRBJ2-3; D unclear. V was pared by 3 bases and J by 5 bases, with 15 bases between. The CDR3 has 15 residues. The V gene's germline CDR1 is KGHSH and CDR2 LQKENI. CDR3 protein: CASSPIRNLGDTQYF. CDR3 coding DNA: TGTGCCAGCTCACCCATTAGAAACCTCGGAGATACGCAGTATTTT.

This sequence joins TRBV7-2 and TRBJ2-3; TRBD2 matches 9 bases. CDR1 is SGHTA, CDR2 FQGNSA, per germline. V lost 1 base, J lost 1 base, and 6 bases stayed unmatched. This CDR3 comprises 17 residues. CDR3 residues: CASSLVRSGGRTDTQYF. The CDR3 coding sequence is TGTGCCAGCAGCTTAGTCAGGAGCGGGGGGCGCACAGATACGCAGTATTTT.

This clone was counted a few times. The chain is built from TRBV6-6 and TRBJ2-1, with TRBD2 identical over 7 bases. CDR3 length: 14 amino acids. With V trimmed by 10 bases and J by 0 bases, 6 bases remained unmatched. CDR1 is MNHNY and CDR2 is SVGAGI in the germline V gene (reference sequence). CDR3 nucleotides: TGTGCCACCTCGCGGGGGAGCTCCTACAATGAGCAGTTCTTC. Translated, it gives CATSRGSSYNEQFF.

V gene TRBV12-3 or TRBV12-4 combines with J gene TRBJ1-4; 8 bases align to TRBD1. V lost 7 bases to trimming and J lost 6 bases; unmatched junction nucleotides: 4. The CDR3 has 13 amino acids. CDR3 amino acids: CASNRGRDEKLFF. In DNA, the CDR3 is TGTGCCAGCAACAGGGGGAGAGATGAAAAACTGTTTTTT.

The V and J genes are TRBV28 and TRBJ1-1; D not resolved. Trimming pared 6 bases from V and 6 bases from J, leaving 11 bases between. The CDR3 sequence is 12 residues long. In germline, CDR1 is MDHEN, CDR2 SYDVKM. CDR3 sequence reads: CASRAGKPEAFF. The CDR3 DNA sequence: TGTGCCAGCAGGGCAGGAAAACCTGAAGCTTTCTTT.

The rearrangement links TRBV7-9 to TRBJ2-7; 9 bases map to TRBD1. Germline assignment: CDR1 SEHNR and CDR2 FQNEAQ (reference sequence). J lost 0 bases, V lost 3 bases, and 12 bases had no gene match. This CDR3 is built from 18 residues. CDR3 sequence (DNA): TGTGCCAGCAGCTTCGTAGGGACAGGGAGGGAGTTCTCCTACGAGCAGTACTTC. Its protein product is CASSFVGTGREFSYEQYF.